The 25 T cell receptor beta chains given below trace back to one sample, sequenced in a study of blood T cell repertoires in COVID-19. Profiled with immunoSEQ multiplex PCR; TCRdb holds only in-frame clones, not every one. The data contain roughly 140,000 clones, nearly 85% of them singletons. The sequenced material came from PBMCs or T cells enriched from blood (not recorded which). The receptors here all came from a man between 45 and 60 years old in a cohort exposed to, infected with or recovered from COVID-19 (not recorded which).

The V gene is TRBV5-6, the J gene TRBJ2-1; D might be TRBD2 (6 bases). This CDR3 spans 16 amino acids. Between the trimmed V and J ends, which lost 4 bases and 2 bases, there was a span of 16 bases. CDR1 is SGHDT and CDR2 is YYEEEE in the germline V gene. CDR3 residues: CASSLGGALTYNEQFF. CDR3 DNA: TGTGCCAGCAGCCTGGGCGGGGCCCTCACCTACAATGAGCAGTTCTTC.

This clone occurred once. This sequence joins TRBV3-1 (or the pseudogene TRBV3-2) and TRBJ2-1, with TRBD2 identical over 12 bases. The J segment lost 2 bases and the V segment lost 1 base, leaving 3 bases of the junction unmatched. The CDR3 is made up of 17 amino acids. From germline, CDR1 is LGHDT and CDR2 YNNKEL (reference sequence). CDR3 coding DNA: TGTGCCAGCAGCCAAGCTAGCGGGAGGGCCCCCTACAATGAGCAGTTCTTC. Translated: CASSQASGRAPYNEQFF.

This clone showed up just a few times. The rearrangement joins TRBV10-2 to TRBJ1-1; D unclear. The germline V gene has CDR1 WSHSY and CDR2 SAAADI. The CDR3 consists of 13 residues. Trimming shortened V by 4 bases and J by 1 base, and 7 bases separated the two germline ends. CDR3 DNA sequence: TGCGCCAGCAGTGTGCGGGGGAACACTGAAGCTTTCTTT. Its protein product is CASSVRGNTEAFF.

This sequence joins TRBV1 and TRBJ2-3; TRBD2 was called by the table and not checked on the DNA. TRBV1 is listed as a pseudogene. The CDR3 has 15 amino acids. The CDR3 coding sequence is TGCACCAGCAGGTCCTCTAGCGGGAGGGCAGATACGCAGTATTTT. Its translation is CTSRSSSGRADTQYF.

The V and J genes are TRBV6-5 and TRBJ1-1, with unresolved D. This CDR3 spans 14 amino acids. Trimming shortened V by 6 bases and J by 2 bases, and 13 bases separated the two germline ends. Germline V gene data show CDR1 as MNHEY and CDR2 as SVGAGI. This chain's CDR3 is CASSGVGDNTEAFF. The CDR3 DNA sequence: TGTGCCAGCAGCGGGGTGGGAGACAACACTGAAGCTTTCTTT.

CDR3 DNA sequence: TGTGCCAGCAGCCAAGTGGGGGGGGACACCATATATTTT. Translating it yields CASSQVGGDTIYF. The J gene is TRBJ1-3, the V gene TRBV3-1 (or the pseudogene TRBV3-2), with a tentative D call TRBD1 (5 bases). Germline values: CDR1 LGHDT, CDR2 YNNKEL (reference sequence). This CDR3 spans 13 amino acids. The V and J ends lost 1 base and 8 bases respectively, with 9 bases between them.

The chain carries TRBV7-2 and TRBJ1-2, with TRBD1 matching over 8 bases. Germline CDR1 and CDR2: SGHTA and FQGNSA. With V trimmed by 2 bases and J by 8 bases, 10 bases remained unmatched. This CDR3 is 15 amino acids long. In nucleotides, the CDR3 is TGTGCCAGCAGCTTAAGCGCCGGACAGGGAAGCGGCTACACCTTC. Translated: CASSLSAGQGSGYTF.

The V and J genes are TRBV3-1 (or the pseudogene TRBV3-2) and TRBJ1-1; possible D gene TRBD1, 6 bases. The CDR3 is made up of 17 amino acids. CDR1 is LGHDT, CDR2 YNNKEL, per germline (reference sequence). V lost 2 bases to trimming and J lost 5 bases, with 21 bases between them. CDR3 bases: TGTGCCAGCAGCCAACTCCGGGACATCCCTGGGGAGACTGAAGCTTTCTTT. It encodes CASSQLRDIPGETEAFF.

The rearrangement joins TRBV3-1 (or the pseudogene TRBV3-2) to TRBJ1-5, with 8 bases fitting TRBD1. CDR3 length equals 14 residues. CDR1 and CDR2 from the germline V gene are LGHDT and YNNKEL (reference sequence). V lost 1 base to trimming and J lost 10 bases; unmatched junction nucleotides: 6. DNA for the CDR3: TGTGCCAGCAGCCAAGGGGGGACAGGTATTCCCCAGCATTTT. This codes for CASSQGGTGIPQHF.

The V and J genes are TRBV5-6 and TRBJ2-1; the D gene is possibly TRBD1 (6 bases). Trimming pared 3 bases from V and 6 bases from J, leaving 10 bases between. From germline, CDR1 is SGHDT and CDR2 YYEEEE. The CDR3 extends over 13 amino acids. The CDR3 sequence: CASSSGQFNEQFF. In DNA, the CDR3 is TGTGCCAGCAGCTCCGGACAGTTCAATGAGCAGTTCTTC.

This clone was observed a single time. V is TRBV6-2 or TRBV6-3 and J is TRBJ2-7; 7 bases match TRBD1. V shed 6 bases and J 1 base; nucleotides not matched to a gene: 6. Germline V gene data show CDR1 as MNHEY and CDR2 as SVGEGT. The CDR3 length is 14 residues. CDR3 in DNA: TGTGCCAGCAGCACCGGGACAGCTTCCTACGAGCAGTACTTC. Protein: CASSTGTASYEQYF.

The sample holds a few counts of this clone. The chain combines TRBV16 with TRBJ2-7; no reliable D call. This CDR3 region has 11 residues. Germline V CDR1 and CDR2: KGHSY, FQNENV. Trimming removed 4 bases from V and 3 bases from J, with 4 bases in between. CDR3 nucleotides: TGTGCCAGCAGCCCCAACTACGAGCAGTACTTC. Translated, it gives CASSPNYEQYF.

The chain couples TRBV28 to TRBJ1-2; D remains unclear. This CDR3 has 12 amino acids. Trimming left V 1 base short and J 5 bases short, with 5 bases between. In germline, CDR1 is MDHEN, CDR2 SYDVKM. The CDR3 loop reads CASSLSLYGYTF. The CDR3 region has the DNA TGTGCCAGCAGTTTATCTCTGTATGGCTACACCTTC.

CDR3 DNA: TGTGCCAGCAGCTTGGGGGGGGTCGGTGAAAAACTGTTTTTT. It specifies CASSLGGVGEKLFF. The chain links TRBV5-4 to TRBJ1-4; a weak D match, TRBD1 (5 bases). The CDR3 has 14 residues. Trimming removed 0 bases at V and 7 bases at J, with 10 bases between. The germline CDR1 and CDR2 sequences are SGHNT and YYREEE (reference sequence).

This clone showed up just once. The chain has TRBV27 and TRBJ2-5; tentative D call: TRBD1 (7 bases). CDR3 length equals 15 residues. Trimming shortened V by 1 base and J by 5 bases, and 14 bases separated the two germline ends. From germline, CDR1 is MNHEY and CDR2 SMNVEV (reference sequence). The CDR3, as DNA: TGTGCCAGCAGTTTATTGGAGGGGGCGAGGGAGACCCAGTACTTC. Residues: CASSLLEGARETQYF.

The chain is built from TRBV4-1 and TRBJ2-3; 9 positions match TRBD2. V shed 4 bases, J shed 4 bases, and the junction held 3 bases outside the gene matches. Germline CDR1 and CDR2: MGHRA and YSYEKL. The CDR3 spans 14 residues. CDR3 bases: TGCGCCAGCAGCCTTCGACTAGCGGCAGATACGCAGTATTTT. Translation: CASSLRLAADTQYF.

The V call is TRBV9, the J call TRBJ2-1; 15 nucleotides agree with TRBD2. The germline CDR1 and CDR2 sequences are SGDLS and YYNGEE. This CDR3 is built from 16 residues. Losses at the gene ends were 2 bases for V and 7 bases for J; bases not matched to a gene: 4. The CDR3 protein is CASSVGLAGGMNEQFF. In nucleotides, the CDR3 is TGTGCCAGCAGCGTGGGACTAGCGGGAGGAATGAATGAGCAGTTCTTC.

This chain links TRBV7-3 with TRBJ2-4, with no clear D. The CDR3 has 14 residues. Germline-derived CDR1 and CDR2 are SGHTA and FQGTGA. The V gene lost 7 bases and the J gene lost 0 bases, with 10 bases spanning the gap. CDR3 protein: CASIEPLAKNIQYF. CDR3 nucleotide sequence: TGTGCCAGCATCGAGCCTCTAGCCAAAAACATTCAGTACTTC.

Only one count was recorded for this clone. This sequence joins TRBV2 and TRBJ2-1; 8 positions match TRBD2. The germline V gene encodes CDR1 SNHLY and CDR2 FYNNEI. CDR3 length: 12 residues. Trimming took 6 bases from V and 9 from J; bases not matched to a gene: 4. The CDR3 DNA sequence: TGTGCCAGCAGCTATACTAGCGGTGAGCAGTTCTTC. Its translation is CASSYTSGEQFF. The entire variable domain, with the rest obtained from reference TRBV2 and TRBJ2-1, is as follows: EPEVTQTPSHQVTQMGQEVILRCVPISNHLYFYWYRQILGQKVEFLVSFYNNEISEKSEIFDDQFSVERPDGSNFTLKIRSTKLEDSAMYFCASSYTSGEQFFGPGTRLTVL.

Remarks on this clone: Other DNA sequences in this sample translate to the same CDR3. The chain combines TRBV27 with TRBJ2-1; TRBD2 aligns across 9 bases. The CDR3 totals 16 residues. Unmatched junction bases numbered 4, after V lost 0 bases and J lost 4 bases. Per the germline V gene, CDR1 is MNHEY and CDR2 is SMNVEV (reference sequence). The CDR3 nucleotides read TGTGCCAGCAGTTTATCGAGCGGGGGGCATTACAATGAGCAGTTCTTC. This codes for CASSLSSGGHYNEQFF.

The J gene is TRBJ2-5, the V gene TRBV10-2; 9 bases agree with TRBD2. Looked up from germline, CDR1 is WSHSY and CDR2 is SAAADI. The CDR3 has 14 residues. The junction had 7 bases not matched to a gene; V was cut back by 6 bases and J by 5 bases. The CDR3 loop reads CASRGREGLETQYF. The CDR3 DNA reads as TGCGCCAGCAGAGGGCGGGAGGGCCTCGAGACCCAGTACTTC.

The chain uses TRBV19 and TRBJ2-7; D unresolved. Germline V gene lookup returns CDR1 LNHDA and CDR2 SQIVND (reference sequence). The CDR3 is 13 residues long. The germline V and J ends were trimmed by 1 base and 2 bases, with 6 bases remaining between them. The CDR3 sequence: CASSIGATYEQYF. The DNA of the CDR3 is TGTGCCAGTAGTATAGGGGCTACCTACGAGCAGTACTTC.

This clone was seen a single time. The chain recombines TRBV18 with TRBJ2-3; D unclear. The CDR3 is 12 residues long. Germline V gene lookup returns CDR1 KGHSH and CDR2 LQKENI. Trimming took 6 bases from V and 6 from J, leaving 10 bases between them. Here the CDR3 reads CASSYKTDTQYF. As DNA, the CDR3 is TGTGCCAGCTCTTACAAAACGGATACGCAGTATTTT.

This chain joins TRBV14 and TRBJ1-2; 7 nucleotides agree with TRBD1. J gave up 4 bases and V 4 bases, and 9 bases lay outside the gene matches. The CDR3 is 15 amino acids. Germline V gene sequence: CDR1 SGHDN, CDR2 FVKESK. CDR3 sequence: CASSPPDRARYGYTF. CDR3 DNA: TGTGCCAGCAGCCCACCCGACAGGGCGCGCTATGGCTACACCTTC.

This clone appeared once. The gene calls are TRBV7-2 and TRBJ2-3; 13 nucleotides align to TRBD2. CDR3 length: 19 residues. V shed 1 base, J shed 0 bases, and the junction held 7 bases outside the gene matches. CDR1 is SGHTA, CDR2 FQGNSA, per germline. The CDR3 protein is CASSLGVTSGGISTDTQYF. The DNA of the CDR3 is TGTGCCAGCAGCTTAGGGGTGACTAGCGGGGGGATAAGCACAGATACGCAGTATTTT.